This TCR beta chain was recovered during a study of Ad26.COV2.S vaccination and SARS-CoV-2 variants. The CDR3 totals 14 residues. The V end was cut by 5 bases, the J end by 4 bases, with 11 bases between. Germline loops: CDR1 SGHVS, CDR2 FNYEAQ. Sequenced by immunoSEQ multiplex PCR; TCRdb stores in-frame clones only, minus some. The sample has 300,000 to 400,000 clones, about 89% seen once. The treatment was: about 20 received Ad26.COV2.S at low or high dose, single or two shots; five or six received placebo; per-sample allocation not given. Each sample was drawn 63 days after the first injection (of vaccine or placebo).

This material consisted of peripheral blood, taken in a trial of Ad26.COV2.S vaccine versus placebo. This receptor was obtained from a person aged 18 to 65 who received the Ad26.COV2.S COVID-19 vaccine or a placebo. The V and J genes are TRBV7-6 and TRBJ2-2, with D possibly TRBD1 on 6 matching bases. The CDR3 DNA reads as TGTGCCAGCAGCAACAGGGTATCCACCGGGGAGCTGTTTTTT. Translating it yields CASSNRVSTGELFF.